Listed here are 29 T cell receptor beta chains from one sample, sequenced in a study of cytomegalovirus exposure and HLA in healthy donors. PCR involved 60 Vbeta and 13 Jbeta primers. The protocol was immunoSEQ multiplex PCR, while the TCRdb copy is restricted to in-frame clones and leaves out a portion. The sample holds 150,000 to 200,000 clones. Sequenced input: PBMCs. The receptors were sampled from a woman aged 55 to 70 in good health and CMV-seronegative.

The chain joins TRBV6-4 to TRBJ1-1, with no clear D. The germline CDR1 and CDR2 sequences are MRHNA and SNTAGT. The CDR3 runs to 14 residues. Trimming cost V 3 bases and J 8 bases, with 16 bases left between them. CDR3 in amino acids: CASSEGFWTGEAFF. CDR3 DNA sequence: TGTGCCAGCAGTGAAGGTTTTTGGACGGGGGAAGCTTTCTTT.

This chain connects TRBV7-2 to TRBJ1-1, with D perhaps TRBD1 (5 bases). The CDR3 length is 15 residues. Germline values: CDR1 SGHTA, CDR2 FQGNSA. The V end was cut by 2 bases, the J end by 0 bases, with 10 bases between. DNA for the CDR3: TGTGCCAGCAGCTTACACGGACACCTGAACACTGAAGCTTTCTTT. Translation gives CASSLHGHLNTEAFF.

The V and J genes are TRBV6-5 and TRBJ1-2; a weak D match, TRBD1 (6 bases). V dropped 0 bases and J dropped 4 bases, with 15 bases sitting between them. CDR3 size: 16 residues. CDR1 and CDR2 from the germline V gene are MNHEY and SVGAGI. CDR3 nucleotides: TGTGCCAGCAGTTACTCTCCAGGGGCCGCGGTCTATGGCTACACCTTC. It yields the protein CASSYSPGAAVYGYTF.

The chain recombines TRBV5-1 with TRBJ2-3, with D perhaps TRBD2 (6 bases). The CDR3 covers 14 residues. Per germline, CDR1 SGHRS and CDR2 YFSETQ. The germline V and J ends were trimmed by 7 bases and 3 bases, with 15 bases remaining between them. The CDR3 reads CASGRAEGTDTQYF. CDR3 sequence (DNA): TGCGCCAGCGGCCGAGCGGAGGGTACAGATACGCAGTATTTT.

The CDR3 sequence is CASSFRQGNSPLHF. Written as DNA, the CDR3 is TGTGCCAGCAGTTTTCGACAGGGGAATTCACCCCTCCACTTT. The chain couples TRBV5-8 to TRBJ1-6; 8 bases are shared with TRBD1. The V and J ends lost 5 bases and 7 bases, in that order; junction bases with no gene match: 5. Germline lookup yields CDR1 SGHTS and CDR2 YDEGEE. The CDR3 extends over 14 amino acids.

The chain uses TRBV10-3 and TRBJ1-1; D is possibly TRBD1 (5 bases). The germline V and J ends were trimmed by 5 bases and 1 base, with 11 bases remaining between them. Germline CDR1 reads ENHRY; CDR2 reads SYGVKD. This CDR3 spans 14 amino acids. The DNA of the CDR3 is TGTGCCATCAGTACCAGGGAAGGGAACACTGAAGCTTTCTTT. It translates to CAISTREGNTEAFF.

The CDR3, as DNA: TGTGCCAGCAGTGGGGGCGGAAAGGTTAAGGGCTACACCTTC. Protein: CASSGGGKVKGYTF. The chain couples TRBV2 to TRBJ1-2, with D possibly matching TRBD1 (5 bases). This CDR3 comprises 14 residues. Per the germline V gene, CDR1 is SNHLY and CDR2 is FYNNEI. V shed 4 bases and J shed 8 bases, with 17 bases lying between them.

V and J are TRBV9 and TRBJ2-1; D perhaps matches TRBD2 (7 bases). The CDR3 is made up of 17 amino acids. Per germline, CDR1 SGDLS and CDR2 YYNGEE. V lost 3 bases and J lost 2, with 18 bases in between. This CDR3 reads CASSARGRGNPYNEQFF. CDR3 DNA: TGTGCCAGCAGCGCCCGGGGGAGGGGGAATCCCTACAATGAGCAGTTCTTC.

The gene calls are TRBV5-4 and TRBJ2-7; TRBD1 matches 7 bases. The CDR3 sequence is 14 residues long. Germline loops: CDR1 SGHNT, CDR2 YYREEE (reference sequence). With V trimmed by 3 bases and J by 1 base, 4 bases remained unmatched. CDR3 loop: CASSSPTGSYEQYF. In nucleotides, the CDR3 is TGTGCCAGCAGCTCACCGACAGGGTCCTACGAGCAGTACTTC.

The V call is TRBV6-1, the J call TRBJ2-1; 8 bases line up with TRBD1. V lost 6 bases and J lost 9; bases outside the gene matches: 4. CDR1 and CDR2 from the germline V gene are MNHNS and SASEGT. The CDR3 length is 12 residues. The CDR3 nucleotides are TGTGCCAGCAGAAAAACAGGGGGTGAGCAGTTCTTC. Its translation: CASRKTGGEQFF.

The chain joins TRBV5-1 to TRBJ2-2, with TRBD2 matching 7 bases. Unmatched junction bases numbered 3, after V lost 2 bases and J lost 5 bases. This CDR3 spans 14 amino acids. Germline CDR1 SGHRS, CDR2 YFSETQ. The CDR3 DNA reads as TGCGCCAGCAGCTTAATGCGGGAGACCGGGGAGCTGTTTTTT. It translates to CASSLMRETGELFF. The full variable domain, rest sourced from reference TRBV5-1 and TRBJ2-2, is KAGVTQTPRYLIKTRGQQVTLSCSPISGHRSVSWYQQTPGQGLQFLFEYFSETQRNKGNFPGRFSGRQFSNSRSEMNVSTLELGDSALYLCASSLMRETGELFFGEGSRLTVL.

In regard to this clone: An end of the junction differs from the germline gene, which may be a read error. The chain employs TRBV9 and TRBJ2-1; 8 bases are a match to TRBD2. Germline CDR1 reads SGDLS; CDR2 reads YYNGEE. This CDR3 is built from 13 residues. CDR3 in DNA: TGTGCCAGCAGCGTAGCTGATAGCGGGGTCCCGGTCTTC. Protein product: CASSVADSGVPVF. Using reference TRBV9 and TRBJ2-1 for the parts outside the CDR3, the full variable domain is DSGVTQTPKHLITATGQRVTLRCSPRSGDLSVYWYQQSLDQGLQFLIQYYNGEERAKGNILERFSAQQFPDLHSELNLSSLELGDSALYFCASSVADSGVPVFGPGTRLTVL.

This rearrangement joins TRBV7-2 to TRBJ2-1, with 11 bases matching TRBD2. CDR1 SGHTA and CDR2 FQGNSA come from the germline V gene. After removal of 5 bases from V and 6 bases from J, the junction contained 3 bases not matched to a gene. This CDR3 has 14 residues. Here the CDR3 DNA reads TGTGCCAGCAGCAATAGCGGGGGGGGCAATGAGCAGTTCTTC. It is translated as CASSNSGGGNEQFF. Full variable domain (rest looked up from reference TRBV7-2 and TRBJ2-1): GAGVSQSPSNKVTEKGKDVELRCDPISGHTALYWYRQSLGQGLEFLIYFQGNSAPDKSGLPSDRFSAERTGGSVSTLTIQRTQQEDSAVYLCASSNSGGGNEQFFGPGTRLTVL.

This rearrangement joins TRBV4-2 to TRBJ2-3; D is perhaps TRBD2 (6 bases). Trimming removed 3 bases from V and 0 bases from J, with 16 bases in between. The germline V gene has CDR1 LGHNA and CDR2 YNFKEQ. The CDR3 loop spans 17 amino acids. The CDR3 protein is CASSHLSDGTSTDTQYF. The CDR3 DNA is TGTGCCAGCAGCCATTTATCGGACGGGACTAGCACAGATACGCAGTATTTT.

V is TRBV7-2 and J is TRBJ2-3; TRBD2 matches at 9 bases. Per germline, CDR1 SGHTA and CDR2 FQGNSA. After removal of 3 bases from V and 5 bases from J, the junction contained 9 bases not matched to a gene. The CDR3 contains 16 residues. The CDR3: CASSLLAGIGGDTQYF. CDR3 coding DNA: TGTGCCAGCAGCTTGCTAGCGGGGATTGGAGGAGATACGCAGTATTTT.

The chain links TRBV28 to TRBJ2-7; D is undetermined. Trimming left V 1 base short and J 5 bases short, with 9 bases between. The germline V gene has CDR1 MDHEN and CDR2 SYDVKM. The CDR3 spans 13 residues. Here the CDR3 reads CASSLSISHEQYF. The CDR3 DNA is TGTGCCAGCAGTTTATCCATCAGTCACGAGCAGTACTTC.

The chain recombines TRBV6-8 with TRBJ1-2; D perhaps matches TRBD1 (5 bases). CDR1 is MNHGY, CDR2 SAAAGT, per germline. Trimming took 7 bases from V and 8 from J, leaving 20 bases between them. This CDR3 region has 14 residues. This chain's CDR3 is CASTPGLHLLGYTF. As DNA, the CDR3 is TGTGCCAGCACCCCGGGACTCCATCTTTTGGGCTACACCTTC.

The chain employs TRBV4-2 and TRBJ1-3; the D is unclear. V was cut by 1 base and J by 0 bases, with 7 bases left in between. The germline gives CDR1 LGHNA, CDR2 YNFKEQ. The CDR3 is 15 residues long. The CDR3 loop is CASSQATSSGNTIYF. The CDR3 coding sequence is TGTGCCAGCAGCCAAGCCACGAGCTCTGGAAACACCATATATTTT.

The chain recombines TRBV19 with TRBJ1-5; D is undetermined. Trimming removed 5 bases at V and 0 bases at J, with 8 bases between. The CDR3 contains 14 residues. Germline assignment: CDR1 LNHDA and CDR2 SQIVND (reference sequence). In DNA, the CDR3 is TGTGCCAGTAGTTCTCTCAGTAGCAATCAGCCCCAGCATTTT. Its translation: CASSSLSSNQPQHF.

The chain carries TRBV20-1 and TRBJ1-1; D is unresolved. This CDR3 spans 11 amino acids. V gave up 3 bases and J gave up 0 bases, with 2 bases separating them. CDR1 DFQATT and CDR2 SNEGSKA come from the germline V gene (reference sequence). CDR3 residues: CSASMNTEAFF. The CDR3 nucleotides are TGCAGTGCTAGTATGAACACTGAAGCTTTCTTT.

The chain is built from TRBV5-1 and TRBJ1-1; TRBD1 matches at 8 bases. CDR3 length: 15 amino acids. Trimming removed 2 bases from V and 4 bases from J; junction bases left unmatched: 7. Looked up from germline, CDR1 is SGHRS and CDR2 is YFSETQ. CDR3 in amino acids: CASSFYRGGGTEAFF. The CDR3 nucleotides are TGCGCCAGCAGCTTTTACAGGGGGGGCGGCACTGAAGCTTTCTTT.

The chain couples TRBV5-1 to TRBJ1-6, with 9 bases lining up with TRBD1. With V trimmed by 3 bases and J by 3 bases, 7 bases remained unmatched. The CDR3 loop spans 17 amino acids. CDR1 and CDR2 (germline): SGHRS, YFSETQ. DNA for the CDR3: TGCGCCAGCAGCTCAACAGGGGGCCTAGACTATAATTCACCCCTCCACTTT. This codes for CASSSTGGLDYNSPLHF.

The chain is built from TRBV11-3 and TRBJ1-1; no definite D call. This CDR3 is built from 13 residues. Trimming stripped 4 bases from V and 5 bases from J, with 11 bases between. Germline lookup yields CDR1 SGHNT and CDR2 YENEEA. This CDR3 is CASSSRRDTEAFF. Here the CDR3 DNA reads TGTGCCAGCAGCTCCAGGAGGGATACTGAAGCTTTCTTT. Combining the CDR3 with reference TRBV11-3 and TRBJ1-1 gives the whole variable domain EAGVVQSPRYKIIEKKQPVAFWCNPISGHNTLYWYLQNLGQGPELLIRYENEEAVDDSQLPKDRFSAERLKGVDSTLKIQPAELGDSAVYLCASSSRRDTEAFFGQGTRLTVV.

The CDR3 nucleotides read TGTGCCAGCAGCTTACGGGGGAGGCCTGTTGAGCAGTTCTTC. This gives the protein CASSLRGRPVEQFF. The gene calls are TRBV7-8 and TRBJ2-1, with D perhaps TRBD2 (6 bases). Germline V lookup: CDR1 SGHVS, CDR2 FQNEAQ. The CDR3 is 14 residues long. The V end was cut by 2 bases, the J end by 9 bases, with 14 bases between.

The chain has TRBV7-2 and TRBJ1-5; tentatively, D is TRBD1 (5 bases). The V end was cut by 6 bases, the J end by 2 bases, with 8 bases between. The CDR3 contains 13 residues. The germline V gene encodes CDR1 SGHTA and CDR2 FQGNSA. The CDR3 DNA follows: TGTGCCAGCAGGGGGCCAGGCAATCAGCCCCAGCATTTT. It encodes CASRGPGNQPQHF.

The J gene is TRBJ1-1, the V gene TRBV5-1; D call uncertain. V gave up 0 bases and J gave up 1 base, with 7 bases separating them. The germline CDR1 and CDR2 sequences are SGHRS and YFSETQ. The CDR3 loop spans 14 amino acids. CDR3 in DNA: TGCGCCAGCAGCTTGGTAATCGGGAACACTGAAGCTTTCTTT. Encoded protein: CASSLVIGNTEAFF.

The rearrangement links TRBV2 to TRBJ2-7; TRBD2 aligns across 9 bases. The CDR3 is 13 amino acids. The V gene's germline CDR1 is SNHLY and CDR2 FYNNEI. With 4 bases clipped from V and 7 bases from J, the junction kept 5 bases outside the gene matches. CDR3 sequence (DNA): TGTGCCAGCAGTGTCGGCGGGAGGGGGGAGCAGTACTTC. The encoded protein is CASSVGGRGEQYF. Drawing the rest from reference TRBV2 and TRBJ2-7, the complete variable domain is EPEVTQTPSHQVTQMGQEVILRCVPISNHLYFYWYRQILGQKVEFLVSFYNNEISEKSEIFDDQFSVERPDGSNFTLKIRSTKLEDSAMYFCASSVGGRGEQYFGPGTRLTVT.

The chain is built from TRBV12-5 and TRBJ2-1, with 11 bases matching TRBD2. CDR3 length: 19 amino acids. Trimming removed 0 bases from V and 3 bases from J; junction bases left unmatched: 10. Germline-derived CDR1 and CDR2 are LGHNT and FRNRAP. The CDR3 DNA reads TGTGCTAGTGGTTTGGTAAGGAGTCAGGGACTAGCGGTCTACAATGAGCAGTTCTTC. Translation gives CASGLVRSQGLAVYNEQFF.

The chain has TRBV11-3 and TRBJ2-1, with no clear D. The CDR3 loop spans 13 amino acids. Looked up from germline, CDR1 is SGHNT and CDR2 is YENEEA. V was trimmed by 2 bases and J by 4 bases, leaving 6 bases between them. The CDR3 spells CASSLSEYNEQFF. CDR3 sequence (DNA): TGTGCCAGCAGCTTAAGCGAGTACAATGAGCAGTTCTTC.